What follows are 7 T cell receptor beta chains derived from one specimen sequenced in a study of shared clonotypes between healthy human individuals (TCRdb year 2020). CD8 naive samples consisted of CD45RO-negative cells that were positively selected for CCR7, yielding a CD45RA+CCR7+ population without TemRA cells. Library preparation was by the immunoSEQ multiplex PCR assay. Here the immuneACCESS table is served through TCRdb, limited to in-frame sequences with V and J called. Missing clones are a known gap in these copies; in checked studies unresolved V genes cover under half, and the rest lacks a known reason. A total of roughly 810,000 clones appear in this sample, 96% of them only once. Of the sample, less than 0.25% is held by the ten largest clones. The sample comprised naive CD8+ T cells sorted from blood. Explained via the paper, the cell subset or site label denotes: CD45RA+CCR7+. The receptors stem from a man younger than 45 in good health.

On this clone: Additional DNA sequences in this sample encode the identical CDR3. The chain combines TRBV27 with TRBJ2-7, with D unclear. The germline gives CDR1 MNHEY, CDR2 SMNVEV (reference sequence). V was pared by 2 bases and J by 0 bases, with 11 bases between. The CDR3 sequence is 15 residues long. In nucleotides, the CDR3 is TGTGCCAGCAGTTTAAGTTTGGCTCCCTCCTACGAGCAGTACTTC. As protein: CASSLSLAPSYEQYF.

The table lists this clone with a count of one. J is TRBJ2-7 and V is TRBV29-1; 7 bases map to TRBD1. The CDR3 loop spans 15 amino acids. Trimming cost V 4 bases and J 3 bases; bases outside gene matches: 12. Per germline, CDR1 SQVTM and CDR2 ANQGSEA. The CDR3 coding sequence is TGCAGCGTTGTTCTTGGGGATAGGGGGCTCTACGAGCAGTACTTC. Translated: CSVVLGDRGLYEQYF.

This sequence joins TRBV7-2 and TRBJ2-5; 10 positions agree with TRBD2. Germline loops: CDR1 SGHTA, CDR2 FQGNSA. Trimming at V came to 8 bases and at J to 5 bases, leaving 2 bases not matched to a gene. The CDR3 consists of 12 residues. This CDR3 is CASWGLAETQYF. The DNA for the CDR3 is TGTGCCAGCTGGGGACTAGCGGAGACCCAGTACTTC. The whole variable domain, filled in from reference TRBV7-2 and TRBJ2-5, reads GAGVSQSPSNKVTEKGKDVELRCDPISGHTALYWYRQSLGQGLEFLIYFQGNSAPDKSGLPSDRFSAERTGGSVSTLTIQRTQQEDSAVYLCASWGLAETQYFGPGTRLLVL.

The chain joins TRBV19 to TRBJ2-7, with 9 bases lining up with TRBD1. This CDR3 has 13 amino acids. The germline gives CDR1 LNHDA, CDR2 SQIVND (reference sequence). The trim removed 8 bases at V and 0 bases at J, leaving 2 bases unmatched. In DNA, the CDR3 is TGTGCCAGTGGACAGGGGAGCTCCTACGAGCAGTACTTC. Amino acid sequence: CASGQGSSYEQYF.

V usage is TRBV7-6 and J usage is TRBJ2-7; TRBD2 matches 9 bases. Germline values: CDR1 SGHVS, CDR2 FNYEAQ. Trimming took 1 base from V and 4 from J; bases not matched to a gene: 2. This CDR3 is 14 amino acids long. For the CDR3, the DNA is TGTGCCAGCAGCTTAGGGACTAGCGTTTACGAGCAGTACTTC. Protein: CASSLGTSVYEQYF. Variable domain in full (rest from reference TRBV7-6 and TRBJ2-7): GAGVSQSPRYKVTKRGQDVALRCDPISGHVSLYWYRQALGQGPEFLTYFNYEAQQDKSGLPNDRFSAERPEGSISTLTIQRTEQRDSAMYRCASSLGTSVYEQYFGPGTRLTVT.

V is TRBV27 and J is TRBJ2-3, with 12 bases lining up with TRBD2. J was trimmed by 4 bases and V by 1 base; bases with no gene match: 3. The CDR3 is 16 amino acids. Germline loops: CDR1 MNHEY, CDR2 SMNVEV (reference sequence). CDR3 region: CASSLLLAGGPDTQYF. As DNA, the CDR3 is TGTGCCAGCAGTTTATTACTAGCGGGAGGACCAGATACGCAGTATTTT.

This chain connects TRBV6-5 to TRBJ2-7, with D uncertain. This CDR3 has 13 amino acids. CDR1 is MNHEY, CDR2 SVGAGI, per germline. V lost 2 bases and J 0 bases, leaving 5 bases between the germline ends. The CDR3 nucleotides read TGTGCCAGCAGTTACGACACCTCCTACGAGCAGTACTTC. Translation gives CASSYDTSYEQYF.